These T cell receptor beta chains were read from a single sample in a study of CD8 T cells in ankylosing spondylitis. MiXCR, applied by TCRdb to the 5' RACE reads, yields one record per CDR3 protein. The sample has some 250,000 distinct CDR3 sequences, more than 20% seen once. The sample comprised blood, either unsorted or a sorted T cell fraction (not recorded which). The receptors were sampled from a male donor with ankylosing spondylitis or in good health (not recorded which). CDR3s include the opening cysteine and the closing phenylalanine or tryptophan. The D gene is left open where the match is weak. Only part of the rows carry a size: once, few, many, or a class if the clone is expanded.

J	size	V	D	CDR3	DNA
TRBJ2-7	-	TRBV20-1	-	CSAGGSGNEQYF	TGCAGTGCTGGCGGGTCGGGAAACGAGCAGTACTTC
TRBJ1-1	many	TRBV12-3/TRBV12-4	-	CASSLISGGKAFF	TGTGCCAGCAGTTTAATATCTGGGGGCAAAGCTTTCTTT
TRBJ1-2	many	TRBV12-3/TRBV12-4	-	CASSTDGAWGYTF	TGTGCCAGCAGTACGGACGGGGCGTGGGGCTACACCTTC
TRBJ2-5	many	TRBV5-1	-	CASRTTGRWETQYF	TGCGCCAGCAGGACCACAGGGCGATGGGAGACCCAGTACTTC
TRBJ2-3	many	TRBV7-8	-	CASSFQGSADTQYF	TGTGCCAGCAGCTTTCAGGGATCCGCAGATACGCAGTATTTT
TRBJ2-5	few	TRBV19	-	CASSSLDIEETQYF	TGTGCCAGTAGTAGCCTGGACATCGAGGAGACCCAGTACTTC
TRBJ2-2	few	TRBV6-5	-	CASSYSEGIGTGELFF	TGTGCCAGCAGTTACTCGGAGGGGATAGGGACCGGGGAGCTGTTTTTT
TRBJ2-7	-	TRBV29-1	TRBD1	CSVEGPGTGFYEQYF	TGCAGCGTTGAAGGCCCCGGGACAGGGTTTTACGAGCAGTACTTC
TRBJ2-1	few	TRBV29-1	-	CSAGREAYNEQFF	TGCAGCGCCGGTAGGGAAGCCTACAATGAGCAGTTCTTC
TRBJ2-7	many	TRBV3-1	-	CASNFGEDEQYF	TGTGCCAGCAACTTTGGGGAGGACGAGCAGTACTTC
TRBJ2-3	few	TRBV6-2/TRBV6-3	TRBD2	CASSYGGGAGDTQYF	TGTGCCAGCAGTTACGGCGGGGGGGCTGGAGATACGCAGTATTTT
TRBJ2-1	-	TRBV7-8	-	CASSLAGTAYNEQFF	TGTGCCAGCAGCTTAGCTGGGACTGCCTACAATGAGCAGTTCTTC
TRBJ2-5	-	TRBV20-1	TRBD1	CSASPVDRGIETQYF	TGCAGTGCTAGCCCGGTGGACAGGGGCATAGAGACCCAGTACTTC
TRBJ2-1	few	TRBV27	-	CASSLGQGFRNEQFF	TGTGCCAGCAGTTTAGGGCAGGGGTTTAGGAATGAGCAGTTCTTC
TRBJ2-7	many	TRBV29-1	-	CSVKRTDYEQYF	TGCAGCGTTAAAAGAACGGACTACGAGCAGTACTTC
TRBJ1-2	-	TRBV12-3/TRBV12-4	-	CASTPSGGYYGYTF	TGTGCCAGCACGCCATCGGGCGGCTACTATGGCTACACCTTC
TRBJ2-3	many	TRBV12-3/TRBV12-4	-	CASSAVQGGTDTQYF	TGTGCCAGCAGCGCCGTCCAAGGGGGCACAGATACGCAGTATTTT
TRBJ2-1	many	TRBV20-1	TRBD1	CSASSLPGGYNEQFF	TGCAGTGCTAGTAGCCTACCAGGGGGCTACAATGAGCAGTTCTTC
TRBJ2-7	-	TRBV12-3/TRBV12-4	-	CASSPLGGRSYEQYF	TGTGCCAGCAGCCCCCTGGGGGGACGCTCCTACGAGCAGTACTTC
TRBJ2-2	many	TRBV20-1	TRBD1	CSATGTGANTGELFF	TGCAGTGCTACCGGGACAGGGGCCAACACCGGGGAGCTGTTTTTT
TRBJ2-7	few	TRBV27	-	CASSRGQLAYEQYF	TGTGCCAGCAGTAGAGGACAGTTAGCCTACGAGCAGTACTTC
TRBJ2-7	few	TRBV5-1	TRBD1	CASSFGTGVYEQYF	TGCGCCAGCAGCTTCGGGACAGGGGTCTACGAGCAGTACTTC
TRBJ2-2	many	TRBV12-3/TRBV12-4	-	CASSFGGLGELFF	TGTGCCAGCAGTTTCGGGGGCCTAGGGGAGCTGTTTTTT
TRBJ1-5	-	TRBV2	TRBD1	CASRTGTGGTNQPQHF	TGTGCCAGCAGGACCGGGACAGGGGGGACAAATCAGCCCCAGCATTTT
TRBJ2-7	-	TRBV6-1	TRBD2	CASRALSGNPYEQYF	TGTGCCAGCAGGGCCCTCAGCGGGAACCCCTACGAGCAGTACTTC
TRBJ2-1	-	TRBV10-3	TRBD1	CAIRDPGQGVQFF	TGTGCCATCAGGGACCCGGGACAGGGAGTGCAGTTCTTC
TRBJ2-1	-	TRBV27	TRBD2	CASSLAGASGVGEQFF	TGTGCCAGCAGCTTGGCCGGGGCTAGCGGGGTGGGTGAGCAGTTCTTC
TRBJ2-6	-	TRBV20-1	-	CSAIEGLRAGANVLTF	TGCAGTGCTATCGAGGGTCTTCGAGCTGGGGCCAACGTCCTGACTTTC
TRBJ1-4	few	TRBV20-1	-	CSATGHSNEKLFF	TGCAGTGCTACCGGACATAGTAATGAAAAACTGTTTTTT
TRBJ2-3	few	TRBV3-1	-	CASSQVRPVVPDTQYF	TGTGCCAGCAGCCAAGTCAGACCCGTGGTTCCAGATACGCAGTATTTT
TRBJ1-2	-	TRBV29-1	-	CSATTNYGYTF	TGCAGCGCTACAACCAACTATGGCTACACCTTC
TRBJ1-6	few	TRBV20-1	-	CSARQETGFGSYNSPLHF	TGCAGTGCTAGACAAGAAACAGGGTTTGGCTCCTATAATTCACCCCTCCACTTT
TRBJ2-5	-	TRBV24-1	-	CATSDLQGEQETQYF	TGTGCCACCAGTGATCTACAGGGAGAACAAGAGACCCAGTACTTC
TRBJ1-1	-	TRBV10-3	-	CAISDYTEAFF	TGTGCCATCAGTGACTACACTGAAGCTTTCTTT
TRBJ1-1	many	TRBV4-1	-	CASSQAGGNTEAFF	TGCGCCAGCAGCCAAGCTGGCGGGAACACTGAAGCTTTCTTT
TRBJ1-2	-	TRBV6-1	-	CASWEGNYGYTF	TGTGCCAGCTGGGAGGGCAACTATGGCTACACCTTC
TRBJ2-7	-	TRBV2	-	CASSVRLELSEQYF	TGTGCCAGCAGCGTAAGACTAGAACTCTCCGAGCAGTACTTC
TRBJ2-7	few	TRBV6-1	-	CATLVPGSSYEQYF	TGTGCCACCCTCGTCCCGGGCAGCTCCTACGAGCAGTACTTC
TRBJ1-1	many	TRBV29-1	TRBD1	CSVEGQGTEAFF	TGCAGCGTTGAGGGACAGGGAACTGAAGCTTTCTTT
TRBJ2-1	many	TRBV20-1	-	CSARGGTASSYNEQFF	TGCAGTGCTAGGGGCGGGACAGCCTCCTCCTACAATGAGCAGTTCTTC
TRBJ2-5	once	TRBV10-3	TRBD1	CAISTGTGGFGETQYF	TGTGCCATCAGTACCGGGACAGGGGGCTTTGGGGAGACCCAGTACTTC
TRBJ2-5	few	TRBV7-7	-	CASSLAGLQETQYF	TGTGCTAGCAGCTTAGCAGGGCTCCAAGAGACCCAGTACTTC
TRBJ1-2	-	TRBV11-2	-	CASSPTLRGAGGYTF	TGTGCCAGCAGCCCGACCCTGCGAGGGGCTGGTGGCTACACCTTC
TRBJ2-3	-	TRBV12-3/TRBV12-4	TRBD2	CASSPPGGGTDTQYF	TGTGCCAGCAGCCCCCCGGGGGGTGGGACAGATACGCAGTATTTT
TRBJ2-1	-	TRBV7-2	-	CASSSRQRAMQFF	TGTGCCAGCAGCTCCAGACAGAGGGCAATGCAGTTCTTC
TRBJ2-4	-	TRBV10-3	-	CAISESGPNRVAKNIQYF	TGTGCCATCAGTGAGTCGGGACCCAACAGGGTGGCCAAAAACATTCAGTACTTC